This is a list of T cell receptor beta chains from one sample in a study of blood T cell repertoires in COVID-19. Produced via immunoSEQ multiplex PCR; TCRdb's table is partial and in-frame only. Of 130,000 to 150,000 clones in the sample, 84% were seen once. The material sequenced was PBMCs or T cells enriched from blood (not recorded which). These TCRs come from a woman in her fifties or sixties who had been exposed to COVID-19. CDR3s include the opening cysteine and the closing phenylalanine or tryptophan. A D gene is named only where the DNA matches it firmly. Some rows mark clone size as missing; the rest say once, few, many or name a class of expanded clone.

j_gene | d_gene | v_gene | abundance | CDR3aa | CDR3nt
TRBJ1-3 | - | TRBV3-1/TRBV3-2 | - | CASSRPGQSGGNTIYF | TGTGCCAGCAGCCGCCCAGGACAGTCGGGTGGAAACACCATATATTTT
TRBJ1-1 | - | TRBV15 | - | CATTKSRNTEAFF | TGTGCCACCACCAAGAGTAGGAACACTGAAGCTTTCTTT
TRBJ1-6 | - | TRBV7-2 | - | CASSLVRVGQRRSSPLHF | TGTGCCAGCAGCTTAGTAAGGGTAGGACAGCGGAGGAGTTCACCCCTCCACTTT
TRBJ2-5 | TRBD1 | TRBV7-2 | - | CASSSPRGHETQYF | TGTGCCAGCAGCTCCCCCAGGGGGCATGAGACCCAGTACTTC
TRBJ2-7 | TRBD1 | TRBV6-2/TRBV6-3 | once | CASSYPQGASYEQYF | TGTGCCAGCAGTTACCCTCAGGGGGCGTCCTACGAGCAGTACTTC
TRBJ2-3 | TRBD2 | TRBV10-3 | - | CAISESRLAGVGSDTQYF | TGTGCCATCAGTGAGTCGCGGCTAGCGGGAGTTGGGTCAGATACGCAGTATTTT
TRBJ1-5 | TRBD1 | TRBV28 | - | CASRAGTGEHQPQHF | TGTGCCAGCAGAGCCGGGACAGGAGAACATCAGCCCCAGCATTTT
TRBJ2-2 | - | TRBV15 | few | CATSSELAGELFF | TGTGCCACCAGCTCTGAGCTGGCCGGGGAGCTGTTTTTT
TRBJ2-3 | TRBD2 | TRBV5-1 | - | CASSLSAGGVDTQYF | TGCGCCAGCAGCTTGTCAGCGGGAGGGGTAGATACGCAGTATTTT
TRBJ2-3 | TRBD2 | TRBV5-4 | - | CASSLEGGRASDTQYF | TGTGCCAGCAGCTTGGAAGGCGGGAGGGCCTCAGATACGCAGTATTTT
TRBJ2-2 | TRBD1 | TRBV6-5 | once | CAGGQRAGELFF | TGTGCCGGGGGACAGCGCGCCGGGGAGCTGTTTTTT
TRBJ2-1 | - | TRBV10-3 | - | CAISVWGGYNEQFF | TGTGCCATCAGTGTGTGGGGAGGTTACAATGAGCAGTTCTTC
TRBJ1-4 | TRBD1 | TRBV19 | few | CASSDGQGPNEKLFF | TGTGCCAGTAGTGACGGACAGGGACCTAATGAAAAACTGTTTTTT
TRBJ2-1 | - | TRBV27 | - | CASRVQVAVPSYNEQFF | TGTGCCAGCAGAGTGCAAGTTGCGGTCCCCTCCTACAATGAGCAGTTCTTC
TRBJ1-1 | - | TRBV7-8 | few | CASSLARWAGVNTEAFF | TGTGCCAGCAGCTTAGCCCGTTGGGCAGGGGTGAACACTGAAGCTTTCTTT
TRBJ2-7 | - | TRBV5-5 | - | CASSLDRVRIYEQYF | TGTGCCAGCAGCTTGGACAGGGTAAGAATCTACGAGCAGTACTTC
TRBJ1-4 | - | TRBV7-2 | - | CASSLGRRGNNEKLFF | TGTGCCAGCAGCTTAGGACGGCGGGGGAATAATGAAAAACTGTTTTTT
TRBJ2-2 | TRBD2 | TRBV4-1 | - | CASSPPQIAGVGGELFF | TGCGCCAGCAGCCCGCCACAAATAGCGGGGGTCGGCGGGGAGCTGTTTTTT
TRBJ1-1 | - | TRBV7-9 | few | CASSQTETEAFF | TGTGCCAGCAGCCAGACAGAGACTGAAGCTTTCTTT
TRBJ2-7 | TRBD1 | TRBV5-6 | - | CASSLVGQGDYEQYF | TGTGCCAGCAGCTTGGTGGGACAGGGGGACTACGAGCAGTACTTC
TRBJ1-3 | - | TRBV5-4 | few | CASSLEGANSGNTIYF | TGTGCCAGCAGCTTGGAAGGGGCCAACTCTGGAAACACCATATATTTT
TRBJ2-3 | TRBD2 | TRBV7-2 | - | CASSSTSGISTDTQYF | TGTGCCAGCAGCTCCACTAGCGGTATTAGCACAGATACGCAGTATTTT
TRBJ2-5 | TRBD1 | TRBV2 | - | CASSFTGVQTQYF | TGTGCCAGCAGTTTTACAGGGGTCCAGACCCAGTACTTC
TRBJ2-7 | TRBD1 | TRBV6-5 | - | CASRSGQPSSYEQYF | TGTGCCAGCAGGTCGGGACAGCCGAGCTCCTACGAGCAGTACTTC
TRBJ1-2 | - | TRBV9 | - | CASSVPGNYGYTF | TGTGCCAGCAGCGTACCGGGTAACTATGGCTACACCTTC
TRBJ2-1 | TRBD2 | TRBV6-5 | - | CASSSQWGGRKNEQFF | TGTGCCAGCAGTTCCCAGTGGGGCGGGAGGAAGAATGAGCAGTTCTTC
TRBJ1-1 | - | TRBV5-6 | - | CASSGIRHKLWNTEAFF | TGTGCCAGCAGTGGTATCAGGCATAAGCTATGGAACACTGAAGCTTTCTTT